This T cell receptor (beta chain) came from a study of cytomegalovirus exposure and HLA in healthy donors. The wider study: Earlier, 95 million to 140 million unique TCR beta sequences were recovered from about 170 million T cells by an analysis. Whole-study findings and limits: Most TCR beta V segments were productive about 90% or about 30% of the time in an earlier analysis.

Points on this clone: Its target is not known.

Per the germline V gene, CDR1 is GTSNPN and CDR2 is SVGIG (reference sequence). The ends lost 2 bases at V and 6 bases at J; junction bases unmatched: 12. The CDR3 contains 16 residues. With 60 Vbeta and 13 Jbeta primers, the PCR was carried out. Profiling relied on immunoSEQ multiplex PCR, and the TCRdb table lists in-frame clones only, not all of them. Here the sample spans 150,000 to 200,000 clones, around 85% being singletons. The source material was PBMCs. This clonotype was sampled from a woman between 45 and 60 years old in good health and CMV-seronegative. The rearrangement uses TRBV30 and TRBJ2-7, with TRBD2 identical over 11 bases. This CDR3 reads CAWSKLAGGPLGEQYF. CDR3 sequence (DNA): TGTGCCTGGAGTAAATTAGCGGGAGGGCCTTTAGGCGAGCAGTACTTC.